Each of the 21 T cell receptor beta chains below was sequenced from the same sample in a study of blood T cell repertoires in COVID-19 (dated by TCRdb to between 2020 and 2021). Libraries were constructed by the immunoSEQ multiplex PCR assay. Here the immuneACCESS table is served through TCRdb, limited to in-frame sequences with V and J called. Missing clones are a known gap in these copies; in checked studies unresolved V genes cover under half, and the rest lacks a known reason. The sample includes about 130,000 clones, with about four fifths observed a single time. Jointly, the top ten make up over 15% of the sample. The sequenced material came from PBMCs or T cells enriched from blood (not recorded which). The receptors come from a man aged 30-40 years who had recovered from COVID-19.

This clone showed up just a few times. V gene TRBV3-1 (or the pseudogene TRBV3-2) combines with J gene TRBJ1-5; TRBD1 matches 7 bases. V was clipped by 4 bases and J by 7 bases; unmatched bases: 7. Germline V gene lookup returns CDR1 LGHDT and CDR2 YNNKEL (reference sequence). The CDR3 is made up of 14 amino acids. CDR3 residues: CASSPDRRDQPQHF. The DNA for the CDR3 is TGTGCCAGCAGCCCGGACAGGCGCGACCAGCCCCAGCATTTT.

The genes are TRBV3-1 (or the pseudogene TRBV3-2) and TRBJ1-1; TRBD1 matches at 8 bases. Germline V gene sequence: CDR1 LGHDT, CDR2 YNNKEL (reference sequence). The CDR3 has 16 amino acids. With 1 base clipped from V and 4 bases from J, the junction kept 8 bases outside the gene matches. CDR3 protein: CASSQAPRQGLTEAFF. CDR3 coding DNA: TGTGCCAGCAGCCAAGCTCCGAGACAGGGGCTCACTGAAGCTTTCTTT.

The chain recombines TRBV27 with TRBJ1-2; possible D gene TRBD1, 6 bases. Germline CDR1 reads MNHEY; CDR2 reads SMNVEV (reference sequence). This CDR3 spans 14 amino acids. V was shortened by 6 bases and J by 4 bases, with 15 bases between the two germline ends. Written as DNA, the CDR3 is TGTGCCAGCAGGGTCTCTGGACAGCGCTATGGCTACACCTTC. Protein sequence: CASRVSGQRYGYTF.

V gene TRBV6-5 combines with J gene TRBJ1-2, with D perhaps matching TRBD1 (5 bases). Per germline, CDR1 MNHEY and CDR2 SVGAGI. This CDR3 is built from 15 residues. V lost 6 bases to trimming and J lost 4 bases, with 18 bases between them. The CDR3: CASRGGQDRLYGYTF. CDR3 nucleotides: TGTGCCAGCAGGGGGGGTCAAGATCGGCTCTATGGCTACACCTTC.

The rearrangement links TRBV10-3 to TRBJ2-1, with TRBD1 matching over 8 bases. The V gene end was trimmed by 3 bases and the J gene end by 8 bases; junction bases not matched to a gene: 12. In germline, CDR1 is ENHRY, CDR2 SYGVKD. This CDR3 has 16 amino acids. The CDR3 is CAISDTGGSYVYEQFF. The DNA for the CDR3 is TGTGCCATCAGTGATACAGGGGGGAGCTATGTCTATGAGCAGTTCTTC.

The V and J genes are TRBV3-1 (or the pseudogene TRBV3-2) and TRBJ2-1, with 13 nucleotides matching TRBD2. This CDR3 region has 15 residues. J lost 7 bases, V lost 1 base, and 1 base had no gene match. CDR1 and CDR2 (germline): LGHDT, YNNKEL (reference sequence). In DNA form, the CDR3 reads TGTGCCAGCAGCCAAGGGACTAGCGGGAGTAATGAGCAGTTCTTC. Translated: CASSQGTSGSNEQFF.

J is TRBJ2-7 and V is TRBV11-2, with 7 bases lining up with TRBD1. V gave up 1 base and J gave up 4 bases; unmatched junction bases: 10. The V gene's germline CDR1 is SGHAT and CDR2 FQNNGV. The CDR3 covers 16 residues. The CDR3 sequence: CASSLAPGTDTYEQYF. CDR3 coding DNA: TGTGCCAGCAGCTTAGCCCCCGGGACAGACACTTACGAGCAGTACTTC.

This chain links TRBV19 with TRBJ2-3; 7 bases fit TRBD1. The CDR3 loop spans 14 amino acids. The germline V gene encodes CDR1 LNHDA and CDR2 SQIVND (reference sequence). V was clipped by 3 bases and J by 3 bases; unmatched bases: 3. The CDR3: CASSMYRGTDTQYF. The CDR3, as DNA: TGTGCCAGTAGTATGTACAGGGGTACAGATACGCAGTATTTT.

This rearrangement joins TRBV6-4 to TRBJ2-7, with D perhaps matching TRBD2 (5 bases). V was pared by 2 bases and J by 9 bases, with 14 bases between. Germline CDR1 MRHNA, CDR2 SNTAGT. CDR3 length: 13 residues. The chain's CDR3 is CASSDGLAGVQYF. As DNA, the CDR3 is TGTGCCAGCAGTGACGGGCTAGCTGGGGTGCAGTACTTC.

CDR3 sequence reads: CASSPPTGGVTDTQYF. CDR3 sequence (DNA): TGTGCCAGCAGCCCACCGACAGGGGGAGTAACAGATACGCAGTATTTT. This chain links TRBV3-1 (or the pseudogene TRBV3-2) with TRBJ2-3, with 9 positions matching TRBD1. The trim removed 4 bases at V and 3 bases at J, leaving 8 bases unmatched. Germline values: CDR1 LGHDT, CDR2 YNNKEL (reference sequence). The CDR3 consists of 16 residues.

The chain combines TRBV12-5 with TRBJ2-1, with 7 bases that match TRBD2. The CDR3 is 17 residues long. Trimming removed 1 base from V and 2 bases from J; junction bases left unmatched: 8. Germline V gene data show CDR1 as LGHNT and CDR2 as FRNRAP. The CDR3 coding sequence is TGTGCTAGTGGTTTGGAGGGCGGGAGCGATACCTACAATGAGCAGTTCTTC. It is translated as CASGLEGGSDTYNEQFF. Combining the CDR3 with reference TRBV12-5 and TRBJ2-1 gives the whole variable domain DARVTQTPRHKVTEMGQEVTMRCQPILGHNTVFWYRQTMMQGLELLAYFRNRAPLDDSGMPKDRFSAEMPDATLATLKIQPSEPRDSAVYFCASGLEGGSDTYNEQFFGPGTRLTVL.

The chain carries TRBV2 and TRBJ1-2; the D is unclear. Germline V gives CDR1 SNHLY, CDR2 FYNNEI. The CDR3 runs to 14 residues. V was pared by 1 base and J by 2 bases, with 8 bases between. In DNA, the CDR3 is TGTGCCAGCAGTGAAGTAACAGCCAACTATGGCTACACCTTC. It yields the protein CASSEVTANYGYTF.

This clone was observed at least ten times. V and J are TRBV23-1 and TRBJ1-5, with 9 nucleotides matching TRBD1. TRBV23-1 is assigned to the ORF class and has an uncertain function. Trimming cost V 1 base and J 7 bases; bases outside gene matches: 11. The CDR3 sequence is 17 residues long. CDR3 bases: TGCGCCAGCAGTCAATGGTGGACGACAGGGGGGCCCCAGCCCCAGCATTTT. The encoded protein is CASSQWWTTGGPQPQHF.

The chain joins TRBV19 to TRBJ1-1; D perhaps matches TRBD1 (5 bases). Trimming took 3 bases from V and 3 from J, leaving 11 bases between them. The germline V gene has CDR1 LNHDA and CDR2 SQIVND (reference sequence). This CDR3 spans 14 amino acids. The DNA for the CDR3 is TGTGCCAGTAGTATCCGGGGGTCGGACACTGAAGCTTTCTTT. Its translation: CASSIRGSDTEAFF.

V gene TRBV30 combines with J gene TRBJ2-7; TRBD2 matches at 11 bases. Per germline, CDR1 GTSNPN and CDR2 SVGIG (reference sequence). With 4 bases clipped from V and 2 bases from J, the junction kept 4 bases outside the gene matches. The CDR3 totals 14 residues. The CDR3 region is CAWNLAGGPYEQYF. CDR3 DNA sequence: TGTGCCTGGAACCTAGCGGGAGGCCCCTACGAGCAGTACTTC.

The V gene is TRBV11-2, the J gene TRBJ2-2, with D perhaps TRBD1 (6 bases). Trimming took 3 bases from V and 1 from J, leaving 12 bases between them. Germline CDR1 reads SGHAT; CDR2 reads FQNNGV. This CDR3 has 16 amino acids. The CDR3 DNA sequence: TGTGCCAGCAGCTTCCCGGCACAGGGGAACACCGGGGAGCTGTTTTTT. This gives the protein CASSFPAQGNTGELFF. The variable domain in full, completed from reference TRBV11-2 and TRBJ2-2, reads EAGVAQSPRYKIIEKRQSVAFWCNPISGHATLYWYQQILGQGPKLLIQFQNNGVVDDSQLPKDRFSAERLKGVDSTLKIQPAKLEDSAVYLCASSFPAQGNTGELFFGEGSRLTVL.

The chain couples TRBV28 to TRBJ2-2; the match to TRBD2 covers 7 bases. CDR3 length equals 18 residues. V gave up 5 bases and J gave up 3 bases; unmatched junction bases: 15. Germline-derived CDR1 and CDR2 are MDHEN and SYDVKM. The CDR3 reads CASSLQTSRTTYTGELFF. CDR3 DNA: TGTGCCAGCAGTCTCCAGACTAGCAGAACAACTTACACCGGGGAGCTGTTTTTT.

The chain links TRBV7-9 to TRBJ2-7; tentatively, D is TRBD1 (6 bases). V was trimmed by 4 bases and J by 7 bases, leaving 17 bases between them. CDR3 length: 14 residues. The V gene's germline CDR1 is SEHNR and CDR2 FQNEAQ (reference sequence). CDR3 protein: CASSSKTGHREQYF. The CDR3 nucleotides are TGTGCCAGCAGCTCCAAGACAGGACATAGGGAGCAGTACTTC.

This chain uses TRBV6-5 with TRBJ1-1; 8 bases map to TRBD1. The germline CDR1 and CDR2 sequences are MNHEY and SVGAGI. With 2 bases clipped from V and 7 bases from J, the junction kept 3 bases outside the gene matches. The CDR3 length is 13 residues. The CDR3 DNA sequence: TGTGCCAGCAGTTACGGACAGGGCCTTGAAGCTTTCTTT. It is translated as CASSYGQGLEAFF.

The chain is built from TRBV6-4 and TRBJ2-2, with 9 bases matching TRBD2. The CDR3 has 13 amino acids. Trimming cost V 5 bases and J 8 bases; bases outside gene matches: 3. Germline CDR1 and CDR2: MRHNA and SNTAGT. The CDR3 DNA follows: TGTGCCAGCAGTAGTAGCGGGAGTGGGGAGCTGTTTTTT. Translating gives CASSSSGSGELFF.

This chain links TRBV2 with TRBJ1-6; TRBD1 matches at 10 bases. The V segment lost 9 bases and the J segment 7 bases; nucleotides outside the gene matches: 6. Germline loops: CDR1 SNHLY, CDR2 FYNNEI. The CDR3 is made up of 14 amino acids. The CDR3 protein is CARGQGVGNSPLHF. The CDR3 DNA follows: TGTGCCAGAGGACAGGGGGTAGGGAATTCACCCCTCCACTTT.